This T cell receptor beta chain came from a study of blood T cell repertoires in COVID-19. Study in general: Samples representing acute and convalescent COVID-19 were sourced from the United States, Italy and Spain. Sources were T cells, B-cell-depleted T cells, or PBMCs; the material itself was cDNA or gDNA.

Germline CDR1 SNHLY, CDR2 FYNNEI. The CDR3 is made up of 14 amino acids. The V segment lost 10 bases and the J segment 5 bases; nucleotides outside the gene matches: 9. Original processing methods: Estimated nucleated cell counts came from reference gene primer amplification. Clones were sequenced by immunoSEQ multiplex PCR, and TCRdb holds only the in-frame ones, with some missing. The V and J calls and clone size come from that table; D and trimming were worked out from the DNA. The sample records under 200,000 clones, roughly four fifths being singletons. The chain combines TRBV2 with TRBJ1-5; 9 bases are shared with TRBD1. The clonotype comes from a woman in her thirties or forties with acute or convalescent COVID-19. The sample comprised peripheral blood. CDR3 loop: CATSGTGQDQPQHF. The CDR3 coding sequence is TGTGCCACCTCTGGGACAGGGCAAGATCAGCCCCAGCATTTT.